This TCR beta chain was captured in a study of T-cell memory formation after mild COVID-19. On the study more broadly: For the most part, TCR clusters were specific to one donor. The study's findings and limits: Among clones peaking at day 37 in the second wave, SARS-CoV-2 specificity remained unconfirmed. Cross-reactive memory apparently joined, as some responding clones appeared in pre-infection memory.

With respect to this clonotype: Its antigen is undetermined.

After 5'RACE with constant-segment primers, TCR alpha and TCR beta cDNA libraries carrying sample barcodes and UMIs were obtained. TCRdb passed the 5' RACE reads through MiXCR, listing each CDR3 protein once. Of 75,000 to 90,000 distinct CDR3 sequences listed, approximately 15% were seen once; the top ten hold about 31%. After removal of 0 bases from V and 7 bases from J, the junction contained 7 bases not matched to a gene. Germline V gives CDR1 SGHKS, CDR2 YYEKEE (reference sequence). The CDR3 length is 15 residues. The clonotype originates from an adult woman who had mild COVID-19 (a few samples of this study predate the infection). Cell type and time point are not known. Sequencing used PBMCs or a T cell subset sorted from them (not recorded which). The rearrangement joins TRBV5-5 to TRBJ2-1, with 7 bases aligning to TRBD2. CDR3 sequence: CASSLAGGIMNEQFF. The CDR3 DNA follows: TGTGCCAGCAGCTTGGCGGGGGGTATAATGAATGAGCAGTTCTTC. The variable domain in full, with the rest retrieved from reference TRBV5-5 and TRBJ2-1, is DAGVTQSPTHLIKTRGQQVTLRCSPISGHKSVSWYQQVLGQGPQFIFQYYEKEERGRGNFPDRFSARQFPNYSSELNVNALLLGDSALYLCASSLAGGIMNEQFFGPGTRLTVL.